The 15 T cell receptor beta chains in this list originate from one sample, sequenced in a study of cytomegalovirus exposure and HLA in healthy donors. This PCR relied on a set of 60 Vbeta primers and 13 Jbeta primers. TCRdb keeps only in-frame clones here, not all; method: immunoSEQ multiplex PCR. The sample includes roughly 110,000 clones, over 75% seen only once; the top ten take 2% to 3%. Sequenced sample: PBMCs. The receptor set was obtained from a woman between 18 and 30 years old in good health and CMV-seronegative.

The CDR3 loop is CASDWMSNQPQHF. CDR3 bases: TGTGCCAGCGACTGGATGAGCAATCAGCCCCAGCATTTT. The J gene is TRBJ1-5, the V gene TRBV6-1; no clear D gene. Trimming removed 8 bases at V and 1 base at J, with 9 bases between. CDR1 is MNHNS, CDR2 SASEGT, per germline. The CDR3 length is 13 residues.

This clone appeared a few times. The chain combines TRBV4-1 with TRBJ2-1; TRBD1 matches at 11 bases. Germline CDR1 MGHRA, CDR2 YSYEKL. CDR3 length: 16 amino acids. V dropped 1 base and J dropped 9; count of bases not matched to a gene: 8. This chain's CDR3 is CASSQAPGQGVTEQFF. The CDR3 coding sequence is TGCGCCAGCAGCCAAGCCCCGGGACAGGGGGTTACTGAGCAGTTCTTC.

The V gene is TRBV19, the J gene TRBJ1-2; D is perhaps TRBD1 (5 bases). Trimming shortened V by 3 bases and J by 5 bases, and 16 bases separated the two germline ends. The CDR3 is 15 amino acids. Looked up from germline, CDR1 is LNHDA and CDR2 is SQIVND (reference sequence). The chain's CDR3 is CASSMIRLGGYGYTF. DNA of the CDR3: TGTGCCAGTAGTATGATACGGCTGGGGGGATATGGCTACACCTTC.

This rearrangement joins TRBV10-3 to TRBJ1-5; D is possibly TRBD1 (6 bases). CDR3 length: 14 amino acids. With 8 bases removed from V and 2 bases from J, the gap between germline ends came to 13 bases. Germline V gene sequence: CDR1 ENHRY, CDR2 SYGVKD. The CDR3 bases are TGTGCCATCGGGGGGGGGCTTGGCAATCAGCCCCAGCATTTT. Protein sequence: CAIGGGLGNQPQHF.

The CDR3 sequence is CASRAGQGHYV. CDR3 sequence (DNA): TGTGCCAGCAGGGCGGGACAGGGCCATTACGTC. The rearrangement uses TRBV2 and TRBJ2-7; 9 bases are a match to TRBD1. The CDR3 is made up of 11 amino acids. The V gene end was trimmed by 6 bases and the J gene end by 13 bases; junction bases not matched to a gene: 7. Germline assignment: CDR1 SNHLY and CDR2 FYNNEI.

The chain carries TRBV7-2 and TRBJ2-6, with TRBD2 matching 7 bases. In germline, CDR1 is SGHTA, CDR2 FQGNSA. This CDR3 spans 16 amino acids. V shed 0 bases and J 2 bases; nucleotides not matched to a gene: 1. The DNA for the CDR3 is TGTGCCAGCAGCTTAGCGGGAGGGCCTGGGGCCAACGTCCTGACTTTC. Translation: CASSLAGGPGANVLTF.

This chain joins TRBV15 and TRBJ2-3; no reliable D call. CDR3 length: 12 residues. The germline gives CDR1 LNHNV, CDR2 YYDKDF (reference sequence). V was shortened by 1 base and J by 5 bases, with 4 bases between the two germline ends. The CDR3: CATSRVLDTQYF. CDR3 DNA: TGTGCCACCAGCAGAGTATTAGATACGCAGTATTTT. The full variable domain, in which reference TRBV15 and TRBJ2-3 provide the parts outside the CDR3, is DAMVIQNPRYQVTQFGKPVTLSCSQTLNHNVMYWYQQKSSQAPKLLFHYYDKDFNNEADTPDNFQSRRPNTSFCFLDIRSPGLGDTAMYLCATSRVLDTQYFGPGTRLTVL.

The CDR3 loop reads CASRYLTGTSYGYTF. The CDR3 DNA follows: TGTGCCAGCAGATATTTAACAGGGACATCCTATGGCTACACCTTC. The V call is TRBV7-9, the J call TRBJ1-2, with D possibly being TRBD1 (6 bases). Germline V CDR1 and CDR2: SEHNR, FQNEAQ (reference sequence). V shed 6 bases and J shed 4 bases, with 18 bases lying between them. This CDR3 comprises 15 residues.

The chain carries TRBV28 and TRBJ1-2, with D perhaps TRBD1 (5 bases). Trimming removed 7 bases from V and 0 bases from J, with 15 bases in between. This CDR3 region has 15 residues. The germline V gene has CDR1 MDHEN and CDR2 SYDVKM. As DNA, the CDR3 is TGTGCCAGCACCCGGTCAGGGACTCCTAACTATGGCTACACCTTC. Amino acid sequence: CASTRSGTPNYGYTF.

CDR3: CASSLFPGSPSYGYTF. For the CDR3, the DNA is TGTGCCAGCAGTTTGTTTCCGGGATCCCCGTCTTATGGCTACACCTTC. The rearrangement uses TRBV28 and TRBJ1-2, with D hard to call. CDR1 and CDR2 (germline): MDHEN, SYDVKM. The CDR3 has 16 residues. Trimming shortened V by 3 bases and J by 5 bases, and 19 bases separated the two germline ends.

The DNA for the CDR3 is TGTGCCAGCAACTCCGGGACAGGGGGCACCGGGGAGCTGTTTTTT. Translation gives CASNSGTGGTGELFF. The chain carries TRBV7-8 and TRBJ2-2, with TRBD1 matching 11 bases. CDR1 is SGHVS and CDR2 is FQNEAQ in the germline V gene. After removal of 7 bases from V and 4 bases from J, the junction contained 5 bases not matched to a gene. The CDR3 contains 15 residues.

The rearrangement links TRBV7-2 to TRBJ2-5; TRBD2 might be the D (6 bases). Trimming left V 5 bases short and J 1 base short, with 11 bases between. The length of the CDR3 is 14 residues. CDR1 and CDR2 (germline): SGHTA, FQGNSA. CDR3 in amino acids: CASSTGVIQETQYF. CDR3 in DNA: TGTGCCAGCAGCACGGGGGTGATCCAAGAGACCCAGTACTTC.

V and J are TRBV6-1 and TRBJ1-2; 10 bases fit TRBD1. This CDR3 is built from 14 residues. Germline values: CDR1 MNHNS, CDR2 SASEGT. The V gene end was trimmed by 8 bases and the J gene end by 8 bases; junction bases not matched to a gene: 11. The CDR3 sequence is CASSGGGTGDGYTF. The CDR3 DNA reads as TGTGCCAGCTCTGGAGGCGGGACAGGGGACGGCTACACCTTC.

V is TRBV4-3 and J is TRBJ2-3; 9 bases match TRBD1. The junction had 12 bases not matched to a gene; V was cut back by 2 bases and J by 6 bases. This CDR3 is built from 17 residues. Germline V gives CDR1 LGHNA, CDR2 YSLEER. The DNA of the CDR3 is TGCGCCAGCAGCCAATCCCAGGGGGACAGGGTCTGGGATACGCAGTATTTT. It translates to CASSQSQGDRVWDTQYF.

The chain employs TRBV2 and TRBJ1-5; perhaps TRBD1 as D (5 bases). V was cut by 3 bases and J by 1 base, with 10 bases left in between. The CDR3 loop spans 15 amino acids. CDR1 and CDR2 (germline): SNHLY, FYNNEI. In DNA, the CDR3 is TGTGCCAGCAGTGACTGGAGGGGCAGCAATCAGCCCCAGCATTTT. This translates into CASSDWRGSNQPQHF.